This T cell receptor beta chain was found in a study of response to subunit inactivated influenza vaccine. General observations from the study: Authors suggested each seasonal influenza vaccination recruits few new T cells.

The CDR3 is made up of 18 amino acids. The V end lost 5 bases, the J end lost 0 bases, and 20 bases lay between the germline ends. CDR1 and CDR2 from the germline V gene are SGHAT and FQDESV (reference sequence). Each CDR3 protein gets one entry after TCRdb re-called the RT-PCR reads with MiXCR. The sample consists of around 710,000 distinct CDR3 sequences, around 14% of them appearing once. This clonotype has only a few counts. Its specificity is not known. The sequences come from PBMCs from blood, collected less than 15 days before vaccination. The clonotype comes from a man aged 50 or older who received an inactivated influenza vaccine. The chain carries TRBV11-1 and TRBJ2-1, with a weak D call TRBD2 (6 bases). This CDR3 is CASSLPLSSDRSYNEQFF. The CDR3, as DNA: TGTGCCAGCAGCCTACCCCTTTCTAGCGACCGCTCCTACAATGAGCAGTTCTTC.